Below, 29 T cell receptor beta chains from the same sample are listed, as sequenced in a study of cytomegalovirus exposure and HLA in healthy donors (dated by TCRdb to 2016 to 2017). Receptor libraries were prepared by the immunoSEQ multiplex PCR assay. For the multiplex PCR, a mixture combining 60 forward primers for TCR Vbeta segments and 13 reverse primers for TCR Jbeta segments was used. TCRdb retrieved this table from immuneACCESS and kept in-frame rearrangements only. Not all clones are present; in checked studies, unresolved V genes account for under half, and no reason is known for the remainder. The sample records 150,000 or so clones, approximately 71% of which are singletons. The ten largest account for around 10% of the sample. The sequenced sample was PBMCs. The receptors shown here come from a man younger than 35 in good health and CMV-seropositive.

This chain joins TRBV14 and TRBJ1-5; TRBD1 matches at 9 bases. Germline trimming cut 4 bases from V and 1 base from J; bases unmatched to any gene: 11. Germline V gene data show CDR1 as SGHDN and CDR2 as FVKESK. The CDR3 has 18 amino acids. The CDR3, as DNA: TGTGCCAGCAGCCTCCATCGGGACAGGGCTGGCAGCAATCAGCCCCAGCATTTT. Translating it yields CASSLHRDRAGSNQPQHF.

The rearrangement joins TRBV27 to TRBJ2-2; 7 bases are shared with TRBD1. Germline trimming cut 5 bases from V and 6 bases from J; bases unmatched to any gene: 12. Germline V gene sequence: CDR1 MNHEY, CDR2 SMNVEV (reference sequence). The CDR3 contains 16 residues. The CDR3 bases are TGTGCCAGCAGTGGTGGACAGGCCCTGGGGGCCGGGGAGCTGTTTTTT. Translation gives CASSGGQALGAGELFF.

This clone appeared a few times. The chain carries TRBV4-1 and TRBJ2-7; 11 nucleotides line up with TRBD2. The junction had 6 bases not matched to a gene; V was cut back by 1 base and J by 4 bases. This CDR3 has 16 residues. The germline gives CDR1 MGHRA, CDR2 YSYEKL. DNA of the CDR3: TGCGCCAGCAGCCAAGCCCTAGCGGGAGGAACGTACGAGCAGTACTTC. Its translation: CASSQALAGGTYEQYF.

This clone was recorded a few times. The chain joins TRBV5-1 to TRBJ2-6, with D tentatively TRBD1 (5 bases). The CDR3 is 17 amino acids. Trimming took 2 bases from V and 0 from J, leaving 12 bases between them. Germline V lookup: CDR1 SGHRS, CDR2 YFSETQ. The CDR3 loop reads CASSLEGVHSGANVLTF. As DNA, the CDR3 is TGCGCCAGCAGCTTAGAAGGGGTCCACTCTGGGGCCAACGTCCTGACTTTC.

There are a few counts of this clone. This rearrangement joins TRBV5-1 to TRBJ2-5, with a possible D match to TRBD2 (6 bases). The J call is uncertain, as TRBJ2-7 better fits the DNA end. The CDR3 has 12 residues. CDR1 SGHRS and CDR2 YFSETQ come from the germline V gene. The CDR3 loop is CASSPDYYEQYF. The CDR3 DNA is TGCGCCAGCAGCCCGGACTACTACGAGCAGTACTTC.

This clone was detected a few times. The rearrangement links TRBV28 to TRBJ1-5, with TRBD1 as a possible D gene (6 bases). The CDR3 is 14 residues long. Germline lookup yields CDR1 MDHEN and CDR2 SYDVKM. V lost 7 bases and J lost 2, with 12 bases in between. The CDR3 region has the DNA TGTGCCAGCAAAGGGGGACCGGGCAATCAGCCCCAGCATTTT. As protein: CASKGGPGNQPQHF.

Only one count was recorded for this clone. This sequence joins TRBV5-6 and TRBJ2-5; TRBD2 matches 12 bases. Trimming took 4 bases from V and 4 from J; bases not matched to a gene: 14. The germline gives CDR1 SGHDT, CDR2 YYEEEE. The CDR3 has 18 residues. The CDR3 DNA sequence: TGTGCCAGCAGCCAACCGGGACTAGCGGGCGTAGGTAGAGAGACCCAGTACTTC. It translates to CASSQPGLAGVGRETQYF.

This chain connects TRBV6-6 to TRBJ2-7, with 9 bases identical to TRBD2. Looked up from germline, CDR1 is MNHNY and CDR2 is SVGAGI (reference sequence). The V and J ends lost 6 bases and 1 base, in that order; junction bases with no gene match: 4. This CDR3 has 14 amino acids. The CDR3 spells CASRPSGESYEQYF. The DNA for the CDR3 is TGTGCCAGCAGGCCTAGCGGGGAGTCCTACGAGCAGTACTTC.

Here the CDR3 reads CASSGTIHEQFF. CDR3 DNA: TGTGCCAGCAGTGGGACAATCCATGAGCAGTTCTTC. The chain recombines TRBV27 with TRBJ2-1; a weak D match, TRBD1 (6 bases). There are 12 residues in the CDR3. The V gene's germline CDR1 is MNHEY and CDR2 SMNVEV (reference sequence). V was pared by 5 bases and J by 8 bases, with 10 bases between.

In its sample, this clone was seen once. The chain recombines TRBV27 with TRBJ1-1, with D possibly TRBD1 on 6 matching bases. V was trimmed by 5 bases and J by 5 bases, leaving 18 bases between them. The CDR3 totals 15 residues. From germline, CDR1 is MNHEY and CDR2 SMNVEV (reference sequence). CDR3 in amino acids: CASSPPGHMQTEAFF. The CDR3 DNA is TGTGCCAGCAGTCCCCCGGGACATATGCAGACTGAAGCTTTCTTT.

The V gene is TRBV10-2, the J gene TRBJ1-2; D possibly corresponds to TRBD1 (5 bases). Germline V CDR1 and CDR2: WSHSY, SAAADI. Trimming took 6 bases from V and 6 from J, leaving 14 bases between them. The CDR3 contains 13 residues. CDR3 sequence reads: CASSKAGTNGYTF. The DNA for the CDR3 is TGCGCCAGCAGCAAGGCGGGGACCAATGGCTACACCTTC.

The chain couples TRBV19 to TRBJ2-1; TRBD2 aligns across 9 bases. Per germline, CDR1 LNHDA and CDR2 SQIVND (reference sequence). The CDR3 is 15 residues long. The J segment lost 8 bases and the V segment lost 2 bases, leaving 7 bases of the junction unmatched. CDR3 sequence: CASSILGGRGDEQFF. Here the CDR3 DNA reads TGTGCCAGTAGTATACTCGGCGGGAGGGGGGATGAGCAGTTCTTC.

This clone appeared a few times. This sequence joins TRBV5-1 and TRBJ2-7; TRBD2 matches at 8 bases. The V gene's germline CDR1 is SGHRS and CDR2 YFSETQ. The CDR3 is 14 residues long. Losses at the gene ends were 7 bases for V and 0 bases for J; bases not matched to a gene: 6. CDR3 bases: TGCGCCAGCTCCCCCGGGGGGGTCTCCTACGAGCAGTACTTC. Protein product: CASSPGGVSYEQYF.

This rearrangement joins TRBV29-1 to TRBJ1-1, with unresolved D. Germline V gene data show CDR1 as SQVTM and CDR2 as ANQGSEA. The CDR3 consists of 13 residues. Trimming cost V 6 bases and J 0 bases, with 11 bases left between them. The CDR3 is CSVEPRMNTEAFF. The CDR3 DNA is TGCAGCGTAGAGCCACGAATGAACACTGAAGCTTTCTTT. Full variable domain (outside the CDR3, taken from reference TRBV29-1 and TRBJ1-1): SAVISQKPSRDICQRGTSLTIQCQVDSQVTMMFWYRQQPGQSLTLIATANQGSEATYESGFVIDKFPISRPNLTFSTLTVSNMSPEDSSIYLCSVEPRMNTEAFFGQGTRLTVV.

This clone has just one count. This sequence joins TRBV30 and TRBJ2-7, with 7 bases aligning to TRBD2. The CDR3 contains 12 residues. V lost 7 bases to trimming and J lost 3 bases; unmatched junction nucleotides: 6. From germline, CDR1 is GTSNPN and CDR2 SVGIG (reference sequence). DNA of the CDR3: TGTGCCTCTGCGGGAGTTGGCTACGAGCAGTACTTC. This codes for CASAGVGYEQYF.

This rearrangement joins TRBV28 to TRBJ1-4, with a weak D call TRBD1 (5 bases). The CDR3 contains 14 residues. Germline V gene lookup returns CDR1 MDHEN and CDR2 SYDVKM. The V end was cut by 6 bases, the J end by 7 bases, with 15 bases between. This chain's CDR3 is CASRSGLDGEKLFF. The CDR3 bases are TGTGCCAGCAGATCAGGGTTAGACGGTGAAAAACTGTTTTTT.

J is TRBJ1-5 and V is TRBV19; weak D call: TRBD1 (6 bases). Trimming left V 10 bases short and J 5 bases short, with 18 bases between. From germline, CDR1 is LNHDA and CDR2 SQIVND (reference sequence). The CDR3 is 14 amino acids. The CDR3 bases are TGTGCCACCGGGGACAACCTGGGGTATCAGCCCCAGCATTTT. Residues: CATGDNLGYQPQHF. Variable domain in full (rest from reference TRBV19 and TRBJ1-5): DGGITQSPKYLFRKEGQNVTLSCEQNLNHDAMYWYRQDPGQGLRLIYYSQIVNDFQKGDIAEGYSVSREKKESFPLTVTSAQKNPTAFYLCATGDNLGYQPQHFGDGTRLSIL.

J is TRBJ2-7 and V is TRBV29-1, with TRBD2 identical over 8 bases. The CDR3 contains 13 residues. The germline V gene encodes CDR1 SQVTM and CDR2 ANQGSEA. The V gene end was trimmed by 7 bases and the J gene end by 2 bases; junction bases not matched to a gene: 7. The CDR3 DNA sequence: TGCAGCGGGCGGGGGGTAAACCCCTACGAGCAGTACTTC. The encoded protein is CSGRGVNPYEQYF.

As to this clone: Because the CDR3's place on the DNA is in doubt, the DNA is left out and the CDR3 is given as listed by TCRdb. The V call is TRBV5-1, the J call TRBJ1-2; the listed D gene, TRBD1, was not tested against the DNA. The CDR3 is 16 residues long, counting both termini. Germline V gene data show CDR1 as SGHRS and CDR2 as YFSETQ. This CDR3 is CASSPGVGAGTYGYPF.

The rearrangement uses TRBV30 and TRBJ1-1; the D gene is possibly TRBD1 (6 bases). The length of the CDR3 is 16 residues. Trimming removed 4 bases at V and 4 bases at J, with 22 bases between. Germline CDR1 is GTSNPN and CDR2 is SVGIG (reference sequence). CDR3 sequence: CAWIGRQVWGGTEAFF. For the CDR3, the DNA is TGTGCCTGGATAGGGAGACAGGTTTGGGGGGGCACTGAAGCTTTCTTT.

This clone was seen a handful of times. The chain combines TRBV6-1 with TRBJ1-2, with a possible D match to TRBD1 (5 bases). The CDR3 is 13 residues long. The V gene lost 8 bases and the J gene lost 5 bases, with 15 bases spanning the gap. The germline gives CDR1 MNHNS, CDR2 SASEGT. CDR3 nucleotide sequence: TGTGCCAGCCGCCAGGGATCTTCTTATGGCTACACCTTC. It specifies CASRQGSSYGYTF.

This sequence joins TRBV18 and TRBJ1-2; D call uncertain. The CDR3 is made up of 16 amino acids. Trimming pared 3 bases from V and 6 bases from J, leaving 20 bases between. Germline lookup yields CDR1 KGHSH and CDR2 LQKENI. The CDR3 here is CASSPRSIQVSDGYTF. CDR3 nucleotide sequence: TGTGCCAGCTCACCGCGCAGTATCCAGGTCTCGGATGGCTACACCTTC.

The chain couples TRBV7-9 to TRBJ2-7, with TRBD2 as a possible D gene (5 bases). Germline CDR1 SEHNR, CDR2 FQNEAQ (reference sequence). V was trimmed by 1 base and J by 3 bases, leaving 13 bases between them. This CDR3 contains 15 residues. The CDR3 DNA reads as TGTGCCAGCAGCTTAGGGTACGGGATGAACTACGAGCAGTACTTC. It is translated as CASSLGYGMNYEQYF. Variable domain in full (rest from reference TRBV7-9 and TRBJ2-7): DTGVSQNPRHKITKRGQNVTFRCDPISEHNRLYWYRQTLGQGPEFLTYFQNEAQLEKSRLLSDRFSAERPKGSFSTLEIQRTEQGDSAMYLCASSLGYGMNYEQYFGPGTRLTVT.

The sample holds a few counts of this clone. The rearrangement joins TRBV7-2 to TRBJ2-6, with TRBD2 matching 7 bases. Germline trimming cut 2 bases from V and 0 bases from J; bases unmatched to any gene: 10. CDR3 length: 19 residues. The V gene's germline CDR1 is SGHTA and CDR2 FQGNSA. The CDR3 DNA reads as TGTGCCAGCAGCTTAAGGCCCAGCGGGGCCGTCTCTGGGGCCAACGTCCTGACTTTC. Translating it yields CASSLRPSGAVSGANVLTF.

This chain uses TRBV28 with TRBJ2-7; 7 bases line up with TRBD2. Germline V lookup: CDR1 MDHEN, CDR2 SYDVKM. CDR3 length: 15 residues. V was clipped by 6 bases and J by 0 bases; unmatched bases: 8. The CDR3 protein is CASSSSGASSYEQYF. The CDR3 nucleotides read TGTGCCAGCAGCTCCAGCGGGGCGAGCTCCTACGAGCAGTACTTC.

The chain carries TRBV7-9 and TRBJ2-3, with D perhaps matching TRBD2 (6 bases). The CDR3 contains 16 residues. The germline V gene encodes CDR1 SEHNR and CDR2 FQNEAQ (reference sequence). V gave up 5 bases and J gave up 1 base, with 16 bases separating them. DNA for the CDR3: TGTGCCAGCAGCACCCGGGGAGCTAGCGGCACAGATACGCAGTATTTT. Encoded protein: CASSTRGASGTDTQYF. The complete variable domain, with remaining parts taken from reference TRBV7-9 and TRBJ2-3, reads DTGVSQNPRHKITKRGQNVTFRCDPISEHNRLYWYRQTLGQGPEFLTYFQNEAQLEKSRLLSDRFSAERPKGSFSTLEIQRTEQGDSAMYLCASSTRGASGTDTQYFGPGTRLTVL.

The V call is TRBV15, the J call TRBJ1-2, with TRBD1 matching over 8 bases. Trimming removed 5 bases from V and 6 bases from J; junction bases left unmatched: 11. The CDR3 is 15 residues long. Germline CDR1 LNHNV, CDR2 YYDKDF (reference sequence). The CDR3 nucleotides read TGTGCCACCAGCGTAAGACAGGGGAGGATGAATGGCTACACCTTC. Translation gives CATSVRQGRMNGYTF.

V is TRBV7-8 and J is TRBJ1-5, with D unresolved. V was cut by 4 bases and J by 9 bases, with 10 bases left in between. The germline CDR1 and CDR2 sequences are SGHVS and FQNEAQ. This CDR3 contains 12 residues. CDR3 DNA sequence: TGTGCCAGCAGCTCGCTCGGTAGGCCCCAGCATTTT. It specifies CASSSLGRPQHF.

The chain recombines TRBV7-2 with TRBJ1-5, with D possibly matching TRBD1 (5 bases). Germline lookup yields CDR1 SGHTA and CDR2 FQGNSA. Trimming left V 3 bases short and J 4 bases short, with 13 bases between. The length of the CDR3 is 15 residues. This CDR3 is CASSFSQGGNQPQHF. The CDR3 DNA reads TGTGCCAGCAGCTTTTCCCAGGGAGGGAATCAGCCCCAGCATTTT. Drawing the rest from reference TRBV7-2 and TRBJ1-5, the complete variable domain is GAGVSQSPSNKVTEKGKDVELRCDPISGHTALYWYRQSLGQGLEFLIYFQGNSAPDKSGLPSDRFSAERTGGSVSTLTIQRTQQEDSAVYLCASSFSQGGNQPQHFGDGTRLSIL.